These 18 T cell receptor beta chains came from one sample sequenced in a study of blood T cell repertoires in COVID-19. Sequencing was performed with immunoSEQ multiplex PCR; in TCRdb, only in-frame clones are kept and a portion is missing. Of 200,000 to 250,000 clones in the sample, 75% to 90% were seen once. Sequenced: peripheral blood. These TCRs come from a human donor in a cohort sampled during active COVID-19.

The chain joins TRBV5-1 to TRBJ2-1; 8 bases match TRBD2. The CDR3 length is 16 residues. V dropped 4 bases and J dropped 3; count of bases not matched to a gene: 9. Germline CDR1 is SGHRS and CDR2 is YFSETQ. The CDR3 loop reads CASSLPLTSDYNEQFF. The CDR3, as DNA: TGCGCCAGCAGCCTCCCACTGACTAGCGACTACAATGAGCAGTTCTTC.

Here the CDR3 DNA reads TGTGCCAGCACCGACGGCGGCATCTATGGCTACACCTTC. Amino acid sequence: CASTDGGIYGYTF. The chain carries TRBV9 and TRBJ1-2; D is unclear. The V gene's germline CDR1 is SGDLS and CDR2 YYNGEE. The CDR3 extends over 13 amino acids. Trimming left V 6 bases short and J 4 bases short, with 13 bases between. Full variable domain (remainder filled in from reference TRBV9 and TRBJ1-2): DSGVTQTPKHLITATGQRVTLRCSPRSGDLSVYWYQQSLDQGLQFLIQYYNGEERAKGNILERFSAQQFPDLHSELNLSSLELGDSALYFCASTDGGIYGYTFGSGTRLTVV.

This clone appeared a few times. This chain joins TRBV6-5 and TRBJ2-7, with 9 nucleotides matching TRBD1. Trimming at V came to 6 bases and at J to 4 bases, leaving 7 bases not matched to a gene. CDR1 and CDR2 (germline): MNHEY, SVGAGI. The CDR3 totals 14 residues. The CDR3 sequence is CASRMDRGRYEQYF. CDR3 sequence (DNA): TGTGCCAGCAGGATGGACAGGGGCAGATACGAGCAGTACTTC.

This rearrangement joins TRBV10-3 to TRBJ2-7; 9 bases map to TRBD1. V lost 8 bases to trimming and J lost 6 bases; unmatched junction nucleotides: 14. Germline V CDR1 and CDR2: ENHRY, SYGVKD. This CDR3 is 15 amino acids long. Here the CDR3 DNA reads TGTGCCATCGGTTCCGGGACAGGGCTTTTGGGCGAGCAGTACTTC. Its translation is CAIGSGTGLLGEQYF.

This chain uses TRBV4-3 with TRBJ2-7; the match to TRBD2 covers 11 bases. The CDR3 sequence is 15 residues long. CDR1 and CDR2 (germline): LGHNA, YSLEER. J gave up 5 bases and V 4 bases, and 7 bases lay outside the gene matches. This CDR3 is CASSRLLAGAHEQYF. The CDR3 DNA reads as TGCGCCAGCAGCCGCCTACTAGCGGGAGCCCACGAGCAGTACTTC.

The V and J genes are TRBV14 and TRBJ1-1; no firm D call. The CDR3 is made up of 14 amino acids. Germline V gene data show CDR1 as SGHDN and CDR2 as FVKESK. Trimming cost V 4 bases and J 1 base, with 10 bases left between them. CDR3 amino acids: CASSRAMGNTEAFF. The CDR3 DNA is TGTGCCAGCAGCCGGGCAATGGGGAACACTGAAGCTTTCTTT.

The chain joins TRBV28 to TRBJ1-2; 7 bases fit TRBD1. This CDR3 has 15 amino acids. Germline V gene lookup returns CDR1 MDHEN and CDR2 SYDVKM. Germline trimming cut 5 bases from V and 4 bases from J; bases unmatched to any gene: 10. CDR3 sequence: CASSGRGQDFYGYTF. In DNA form, the CDR3 reads TGTGCCAGCAGTGGAAGAGGACAGGACTTCTATGGCTACACCTTC.

The CDR3 reads CATSRDQGYGYTF. In nucleotides, the CDR3 is TGTGCCACCAGCAGAGATCAGGGATATGGCTACACCTTC. This chain joins TRBV15 and TRBJ1-2, with D possibly being TRBD1 (5 bases). This CDR3 is built from 13 residues. Between the trimmed V and J ends, which lost 0 bases and 5 bases, there was a span of 7 bases. The germline V gene encodes CDR1 LNHNV and CDR2 YYDKDF (reference sequence). The full variable domain, completed using reference TRBV15 and TRBJ1-2, is DAMVIQNPRYQVTQFGKPVTLSCSQTLNHNVMYWYQQKSSQAPKLLFHYYDKDFNNEADTPDNFQSRRPNTSFCFLDIRSPGLGDTAMYLCATSRDQGYGYTFGSGTRLTVV.

This clone has just one count. V usage is TRBV5-1 and J usage is TRBJ1-1; 10 bases align to TRBD1. The germline V gene has CDR1 SGHRS and CDR2 YFSETQ. V shed 4 bases, J shed 1 base, and the junction held 10 bases outside the gene matches. The CDR3 is 17 amino acids. The CDR3 protein is CASSPSWTGGRNTEAFF. CDR3 DNA sequence: TGCGCCAGCAGCCCAAGCTGGACAGGGGGAAGGAACACTGAAGCTTTCTTT.

The chain couples TRBV18 to TRBJ2-2; no definite D call. This CDR3 is 14 amino acids long. Germline lookup yields CDR1 KGHSH and CDR2 LQKENI. Trimming left V 2 bases short and J 2 bases short, with 6 bases between. CDR3 nucleotide sequence: TGTGCCAGCTCACCAAGACTCAACACCGGGGAGCTGTTTTTT. This codes for CASSPRLNTGELFF.

The J gene is TRBJ2-7, the V gene TRBV6-2 or TRBV6-3, with D unresolved. V shed 5 bases and J shed 6 bases, with 11 bases lying between them. CDR3 length: 12 residues. Germline V gives CDR1 MNHEY, CDR2 SVGEGT. The CDR3 DNA reads as TGTGCCAGCAGTCAGGAAGTTGGCGAGCAGTACTTC. It encodes CASSQEVGEQYF.

V gene TRBV4-2 combines with J gene TRBJ2-3; 14 bases agree with TRBD2. CDR3 length equals 18 residues. Germline V gives CDR1 LGHNA, CDR2 YNFKEQ. Germline trimming cut 4 bases from V and 4 bases from J; bases unmatched to any gene: 10. CDR3 sequence: CASSPTGLAGAGADTQYF. The CDR3 coding sequence is TGTGCCAGCAGCCCAACGGGACTAGCGGGAGCTGGGGCAGATACGCAGTATTTT.

The gene calls are TRBV24-1 and TRBJ2-7; D unclear. There are 9 residues in the CDR3. CDR1 and CDR2 from the germline V gene are KGHDR and SFDVKD. CDR3 nucleotides: TGTGCACATAAACACGAGCAGTACTTC. Its translation: CAHKHEQYF.

This chain links TRBV4-1 with TRBJ1-2; D call uncertain. Trimming left V 1 base short and J 2 bases short, with 11 bases between. The germline V gene has CDR1 MGHRA and CDR2 YSYEKL. The CDR3 length is 15 residues. The CDR3 DNA reads as TGCGCCAGCAGCCAAGTCCCCAACAGCAACTATGGCTACACCTTC. Amino acid sequence: CASSQVPNSNYGYTF.

In its sample, this clone was seen once. J is TRBJ2-7 and V is TRBV10-3, with TRBD1 identical over 9 bases. Germline loops: CDR1 ENHRY, CDR2 SYGVKD. The CDR3 runs 16 residues. Trimming took 6 bases from V and 1 from J; bases not matched to a gene: 10. The CDR3 coding sequence is TGTGCCATCAGCGCCCCCCCGGGACAGGGTTCCTACGAGCAGTACTTC. Its protein is CAISAPPGQGSYEQYF.

This clone was seen a few times. CDR3 bases: TGTGCCAGCAGCTTGGGGACAGGGCAGGAGGGGACTGAAGCTTTCTTT. This gives the protein CASSLGTGQEGTEAFF. The V call is TRBV5-4, the J call TRBJ1-1; TRBD1 agrees at 8 bases. V shed 0 bases, J shed 5 bases, and the junction held 9 bases outside the gene matches. Germline CDR1 is SGHNT and CDR2 is YYREEE (reference sequence). The length of the CDR3 is 16 residues.

This rearrangement joins TRBV3-1 (or the pseudogene TRBV3-2) to TRBJ2-1; 9 bases agree with TRBD2. The CDR3 sequence is 17 residues long. Trimming took 1 base from V and 3 from J; bases not matched to a gene: 7. CDR1 LGHDT and CDR2 YNNKEL come from the germline V gene (reference sequence). CDR3 residues: CASSQARLAVSYNEQFF. The DNA for the CDR3 is TGTGCCAGCAGCCAAGCGAGACTAGCGGTTAGCTACAATGAGCAGTTCTTC.

The gene calls are TRBV27 and TRBJ2-7; 9 bases are a match to TRBD1. The CDR3 runs 14 residues. Losses at the gene ends were 4 bases for V and 3 bases for J; bases not matched to a gene: 4. The germline gives CDR1 MNHEY, CDR2 SMNVEV (reference sequence). CDR3 protein: CASSSTTGGYEQYF. DNA for the CDR3: TGTGCCAGCAGTTCCACGACAGGGGGCTACGAGCAGTACTTC.